This TCR beta chain stems from a study of shared T cell receptors in the human thymus. Note on this clone: The sample holds other DNA sequences that translate to the same CDR3.

Generated by immunoSEQ multiplex PCR, the TCRdb table keeps only in-frame clones and is missing some. The data show about 730,000 clones, 70% to 90% seen once. The CDR3 covers 10 residues. The V gene lost 4 bases and the J gene lost 8 bases, with 8 bases spanning the gap. The germline gives CDR1 DFQATT, CDR2 SNEGSKA (reference sequence). In addition, the sample was reused for a study of human thymus T cells. Turning to that study: V and J genes seemed to be used with bias in thymic and blood repertoires. Unrelated people showed highly overlapping thymic repertoires, related research reported.

J is TRBJ1-2 and V is TRBV20-1; perhaps TRBD1 as D (5 bases). The sequence was collected from a girl under three years old with a congenital heart defect. Sequencing was carried out using thymocytes. The CDR3, as DNA: TGCAGTGCTACAGGGTCGGGCTACACCTTC. This codes for CSATGSGYTF.